This TCR beta chain was sequenced for a study of regulatory T cells in long-lasting Graves disease. Study-wide points: Patients with persistent disease shared 2,741 public clonotypes, outpacing the approximately 870 shared by new patients.

Details on this clonotype: No antigen is known for it.

The V and J ends lost 5 bases and 0 bases, in that order; junction bases with no gene match: 6. The CDR3 is made up of 16 amino acids. CDR1 and CDR2 from the germline V gene are SEHNR and FQNEAQ (reference sequence). Time point in this sample: newly diagnosed GD, antithyroid drugs for less than 3 months. Following extraction of RNA from PBMCs, that RNA was used to make the TCR library. Investigators prepared the TCR beta libraries by applying iRepertoire HTBI primers and Arm-PCR of CDR3 regions. TCRdb reanalysed the multiplex PCR reads using MiXCR and keeps one entry per CDR3 protein. The table has hundreds of thousands of distinct CDR3 sequences, roughly 15% seen once; the top ten hold roughly 18%. This same sample was also part of a study on T cells in Graves' hyperthyroidism and ophthalmopathy.

Sequenced here: peripheral blood mononuclear cells (PBMCs), sampled at new diagnosis, from a patient treated with antithyroid drugs. This chain connects TRBV7-9 to TRBJ2-1; 8 bases align to TRBD1. This clonotype originated in a woman in her 30s with Graves disease. The CDR3 reads CASSLGQGNSYNEQFF. CDR3 DNA sequence: TGTGCCAGCAGCCTTGGACAGGGCAACTCCTACAATGAGCAGTTCTTC.